This TCR beta chain comes out of a study of Graves' ophthalmopathy and Graves' hyperthyroidism. Germline-derived CDR1 and CDR2 are LNHNV and YYDKDF (reference sequence). The CDR3 contains 16 residues. The V segment lost 3 bases and the J segment 0 bases; nucleotides outside the gene matches: 8. Diagnosis was based on clinical symptoms, serum thyroxine, TRAb, thyroid ultrasound and orbital computed tomography. Researchers took RNA transcripts and amplified TCR beta CDR3 regions from them. A first-round RT-PCR used HTBI primers, followed by a second-round multiplex PCR. In TCRdb, the multiplex PCR reads were re-called with MiXCR into one record per CDR3 protein. This sample has about 600,000 distinct CDR3 sequences, with approximately 35% found just once.

The chain links TRBV15 to TRBJ2-7; 7 positions agree with TRBD1. The sequencing input was peripheral blood or thyroid tissue (not recorded which). This TCR was recovered from an adult man with Graves' hyperthyroidism. CDR3 loop: CATSSPGTALSYEQYF. The DNA for the CDR3 is TGTGCCACCAGCAGCCCCGGGACAGCCCTCTCCTACGAGCAGTACTTC.